This TCR beta chain was sequenced during a study of T cells in Graves' hyperthyroidism and ophthalmopathy. Study results and limitations: Ophthalmopathy, as predicted by the model, came a median 6.5 months after the prediction. Appearing also in blood were most of the thyroid clonotypes expanded above 0.001.

In its sample, this clonotype was seen many times. Its cognate antigen is unknown. Germline CDR1 is MDHEN and CDR2 is SYDVKM. The CDR3 loop spans 16 amino acids. V was pared by 4 bases and J by 6 bases, with 12 bases of the junction left unmatched. With duration under 3 months, ophthalmopathy was active: Clinical Activity Score at least 3, NOSPECS at least 4. The authors took PBMCs from roughly 9.5 ml fresh peripheral blood. Researchers amplified the TCR beta CDR3 regions from RNA transcripts. A first-round RT-PCR of the TCR CDR3 used the HTBI primer set. In TCRdb, the multiplex PCR reads were re-called with MiXCR into one record per CDR3 protein. Among some 580,000 distinct CDR3 sequences listed, around 16% were seen once.

Sequences were obtained from blood. The V call is TRBV28, the J call TRBJ2-7; 10 bases map to TRBD2. The receptor comes from a woman aged 40 to 50 with Graves' ophthalmopathy. CDR3 DNA: TGTGCCAGCAGTTCCCTTAGCGGGAGGCCCCTAAGCGAGCAGTACTTC. Protein product: CASSSLSGRPLSEQYF.